One and the same sample provided the 20 T cell receptor beta chains below, sequenced in a study of blood T cell repertoires in COVID-19. TCRdb's table, derived via immunoSEQ multiplex PCR, lists solely in-frame clones and lacks some. The sample holds nearly 45,000 clones, 80% seen once. Material for sequencing was peripheral blood. The source is a man between 65 and 85 years old with acute or convalescent COVID-19.

The chain is built from TRBV7-9 and TRBJ1-2, with 10 bases fitting TRBD1. The V segment lost 5 bases and the J segment 0 bases; nucleotides outside the gene matches: 6. The germline CDR1 and CDR2 sequences are SEHNR and FQNEAQ (reference sequence). The CDR3 is 16 residues long. The CDR3: CASSPEGQGTNYGYTF. Written as DNA, the CDR3 is TGTGCCAGCAGCCCAGAGGGACAGGGGACTAACTATGGCTACACCTTC. The whole variable domain, filled in from reference TRBV7-9 and TRBJ1-2, reads DTGVSQNPRHKITKRGQNVTFRCDPISEHNRLYWYRQTLGQGPEFLTYFQNEAQLEKSRLLSDRFSAERPKGSFSTLEIQRTEQGDSAMYLCASSPEGQGTNYGYTFGSGTRLTVV.

The chain combines TRBV20-1 with TRBJ1-2; D might be TRBD1 (5 bases). V lost 6 bases to trimming and J lost 4 bases, with 18 bases between them. The CDR3 sequence is 14 residues long. Germline V CDR1 and CDR2: DFQATT, SNEGSKA (reference sequence). The CDR3 protein is CSASSLQGGYGYTF. As DNA, the CDR3 is TGCAGTGCCAGTTCCCTCCAGGGCGGCTATGGCTACACCTTC.

The chain is built from TRBV5-1 and TRBJ2-5; the match to TRBD1 covers 10 bases. CDR3 length: 16 residues. J gave up 5 bases and V 5 bases, and 12 bases lay outside the gene matches. Germline-derived CDR1 and CDR2 are SGHRS and YFSETQ. As DNA, the CDR3 is TGCGCCAGCAGTTCCCAAGCGACAGGGGGCTGGGAGACCCAGTACTTC. It yields the protein CASSSQATGGWETQYF.

The rearrangement uses TRBV5-4 and TRBJ2-1, with 13 bases identical to TRBD2. The CDR3 has 16 residues. Germline CDR1 is SGHNT and CDR2 is YYREEE (reference sequence). V lost 4 bases and J lost 10; bases outside the gene matches: 11. The DNA of the CDR3 is TGTGCCAGCAGCGGCGGACTAGCGGGGGCCCGCCGGGAGCAGTTCTTC. Encoded protein: CASSGGLAGARREQFF.

The chain links TRBV7-9 to TRBJ1-6; D perhaps matches TRBD1 (5 bases). The V and J ends lost 2 bases and 7 bases respectively, with 12 bases between them. The CDR3 loop spans 15 amino acids. Germline loops: CDR1 SEHNR, CDR2 FQNEAQ (reference sequence). CDR3 bases: TGTGCCAGCAGCTTACGGGGGTATGGGAATTCACCCCTCCACTTT. Residues: CASSLRGYGNSPLHF.

The rearrangement joins TRBV24-1 to TRBJ2-2, with 11 positions matching TRBD1. The V and J ends lost 9 bases and 7 bases, in that order; junction bases with no gene match: 6. Germline CDR1 reads KGHDR; CDR2 reads SFDVKD. The CDR3 totals 14 residues. As DNA, the CDR3 is TGTGCCACCCGAGGACAGGGGGCAAGCGGGGAGCTGTTTTTT. Translated: CATRGQGASGELFF.

The sample holds one count of this clone. The chain carries TRBV19 and TRBJ2-5; 11 nucleotides agree with TRBD2. CDR1 and CDR2 from the germline V gene are LNHDA and SQIVND (reference sequence). The CDR3 extends over 15 amino acids. V gave up 6 bases and J gave up 1 base; unmatched junction bases: 4. For the CDR3, the DNA is TGTGCCAGTAGCTCTAGCGGGGGGTTCCAAGAGACCCAGTACTTC. Its protein product is CASSSSGGFQETQYF.

V is TRBV28 and J is TRBJ1-1; unclear D gene. The V end was cut by 5 bases, the J end by 1 base, with 11 bases between. The CDR3 loop spans 14 amino acids. Germline V gene sequence: CDR1 MDHEN, CDR2 SYDVKM. CDR3 nucleotide sequence: TGTGCCAGCAGTACCCCCCCGAGGAACACTGAAGCTTTCTTT. Translating gives CASSTPPRNTEAFF.

This chain connects TRBV7-2 to TRBJ1-2; 7 bases are shared with TRBD1. The CDR3 loop spans 13 amino acids. Germline CDR1 is SGHTA and CDR2 is FQGNSA. The V gene end was trimmed by 5 bases and the J gene end by 8 bases; junction bases not matched to a gene: 8. The CDR3 reads CASSPGTQGGYTF. The CDR3 coding sequence is TGTGCCAGCAGCCCAGGGACACAGGGGGGCTACACCTTC.

This clone appeared a single time. This chain uses TRBV6-5 with TRBJ1-2, with TRBD1 as a possible D gene (5 bases). Per germline, CDR1 MNHEY and CDR2 SVGAGI. V gave up 2 bases and J gave up 1 base, with 14 bases separating them. There are 16 residues in the CDR3. The CDR3 here is CASSYGRGSGNYGYTF. In DNA, the CDR3 is TGTGCCAGCAGTTACGGGCGGGGCAGTGGTAACTATGGCTACACCTTC.

V gene TRBV7-2 combines with J gene TRBJ1-6, with TRBD1 matching 7 bases. The germline V gene encodes CDR1 SGHTA and CDR2 FQGNSA. CDR3 size: 14 residues. With V trimmed by 5 bases and J by 5 bases, 3 bases remained unmatched. In DNA, the CDR3 is TGTGCCAGCAGCGACAGGGCCCATAATTCACCCCTCCACTTT. Protein: CASSDRAHNSPLHF. Using reference TRBV7-2 and TRBJ1-6 for the parts outside the CDR3, the full variable domain is GAGVSQSPSNKVTEKGKDVELRCDPISGHTALYWYRQSLGQGLEFLIYFQGNSAPDKSGLPSDRFSAERTGGSVSTLTIQRTQQEDSAVYLCASSDRAHNSPLHFGNGTRLTVT.

This clone was observed once. The chain couples TRBV7-9 to TRBJ1-4, with D tentatively TRBD1 (6 bases). V was cut by 7 bases and J by 2 bases, with 14 bases left in between. Germline CDR1 and CDR2: SEHNR and FQNEAQ (reference sequence). The CDR3 sequence is 15 residues long. The CDR3 DNA reads TGTGCCAGCATCGTCGGGGGGGGCACTAATGAAAAACTGTTTTTT. Translation gives CASIVGGGTNEKLFF.

With regard to this clone: The sample carries other DNA sequences with the same CDR3. The V gene is TRBV14, the J gene TRBJ1-1, with D possibly TRBD1 on 5 matching bases. CDR3 length equals 14 residues. V dropped 3 bases and J dropped 0 bases, with 8 bases sitting between them. Germline CDR1 is SGHDN and CDR2 is FVKESK. This CDR3 is CASSQPGMNTEAFF. The CDR3 nucleotides read TGTGCCAGCAGCCAGCCAGGGATGAACACTGAAGCTTTCTTT. Supplemented by reference TRBV14 and TRBJ1-1, the full variable domain reads EAGVTQFPSHSVIEKGQTVTLRCDPISGHDNLYWYRRVMGKEIKFLLHFVKESKQDESGMPNNRFLAERTGGTYSTLKVQPAELEDSGVYFCASSQPGMNTEAFFGQGTRLTVV.

The chain combines TRBV19 with TRBJ2-5; TRBD1 matches at 7 bases. Trimming at V came to 7 bases and at J to 2 bases, leaving 4 bases not matched to a gene. CDR1 LNHDA and CDR2 SQIVND come from the germline V gene (reference sequence). The CDR3 contains 13 residues. The CDR3 sequence: CASKDRLQETQYF. The CDR3 DNA sequence: TGTGCCAGTAAGGACAGGCTACAAGAGACCCAGTACTTC.

This clone came up a few times. The chain employs TRBV12-5 and TRBJ1-1; D may be TRBD1 (6 bases). Germline assignment: CDR1 LGHNT and CDR2 FRNRAP. V lost 5 bases to trimming and J lost 1 base, with 14 bases between them. The CDR3 runs to 15 residues. The CDR3 nucleotides read TGTGCTAGTGGTCTAAAAACGGGACAGAACACTGAAGCTTTCTTT. Encoded protein: CASGLKTGQNTEAFF.

The chain links TRBV6-2 or TRBV6-3 to TRBJ2-3; no definite D call. Germline V lookup: CDR1 MNHEY, CDR2 SVGEGT. V was trimmed by 3 bases and J by 2 bases, leaving 9 bases between them. The CDR3 loop spans 14 amino acids. The CDR3 coding sequence is TGTGCCAGCAGTTATGGCACAACCACAGATACGCAGTATTTT. Translated: CASSYGTTTDTQYF.

V usage is TRBV9 and J usage is TRBJ1-6; D remains unclear. The V end was cut by 0 bases, the J end by 6 bases, with 7 bases between. The CDR3 spans 14 residues. CDR1 and CDR2 from the germline V gene are SGDLS and YYNGEE. CDR3 protein: CASSVGYGNSPLHF. In DNA, the CDR3 is TGTGCCAGCAGCGTAGGTTACGGTAATTCACCCCTCCACTTT. Supplemented by reference TRBV9 and TRBJ1-6, the full variable domain reads DSGVTQTPKHLITATGQRVTLRCSPRSGDLSVYWYQQSLDQGLQFLIQYYNGEERAKGNILERFSAQQFPDLHSELNLSSLELGDSALYFCASSVGYGNSPLHFGNGTRLTVT.

V usage is TRBV5-4 and J usage is TRBJ1-2; a possible D gene is TRBD1 (6 bases). V lost 4 bases to trimming and J lost 1 base, with 8 bases between them. In germline, CDR1 is SGHNT, CDR2 YYREEE (reference sequence). This CDR3 contains 13 residues. As DNA, the CDR3 is TGTGCCAGCAGCCAGGACAGTAACTATGGCTACACCTTC. Its translation is CASSQDSNYGYTF.

The chain has TRBV6-5 and TRBJ1-1; a weak D match, TRBD1 (5 bases). CDR3 length equals 14 residues. V was clipped by 6 bases and J by 1 base, with 12 bases between them. The germline V gene encodes CDR1 MNHEY and CDR2 SVGAGI. The CDR3, as DNA: TGTGCCAGCAGGGGGCCACGGGCGAACACTGAAGCTTTCTTT. Amino acids: CASRGPRANTEAFF.

The rearrangement uses TRBV4-3 and TRBJ2-7, with a weak D call TRBD1 (6 bases). CDR1 is LGHNA and CDR2 is YSLEER in the germline V gene. V was cut by 0 bases and J by 2 bases, with 8 bases left in between. The CDR3 is made up of 14 amino acids. Written as DNA, the CDR3 is TGCGCCAGCAGCCAAGAAGGACAGACCTACGAGCAGTACTTC. As protein: CASSQEGQTYEQYF.